This entry features one T cell receptor (beta chain) sequence. Its antigen is not known. The CDR3 spans 13 residues. Trimming left V 6 bases short and J 5 bases short, with 13 bases between. Germline V gene sequence: CDR1 LNHNV, CDR2 YYDKDF (reference sequence). This sample is drawn from a study of T cell responses to AZD1222 COVID-19 vaccine. Regarding the study as a whole: Nearly half of spike-specific TCRs reportedly target unmutated variant regions. The repertoires were collected only after the peak T cell response. Spike regions recognized by vaccine-associated CD4 TCRs spanned the protein, led by 160-218 and 743-854.

Profiling relied on immunoSEQ multiplex PCR, and the TCRdb table lists in-frame clones only, not all of them. The sample totals over 130,000 clones. What was sequenced was peripheral blood. The receptor comes from an adult in good health. V usage is TRBV15 and J usage is TRBJ1-2; maybe TRBD1 (5 bases). The CDR3 nucleotides read TGTGCCACCAGGCAGACAGTAAAATATGGCTACACCTTC. As protein: CATRQTVKYGYTF.